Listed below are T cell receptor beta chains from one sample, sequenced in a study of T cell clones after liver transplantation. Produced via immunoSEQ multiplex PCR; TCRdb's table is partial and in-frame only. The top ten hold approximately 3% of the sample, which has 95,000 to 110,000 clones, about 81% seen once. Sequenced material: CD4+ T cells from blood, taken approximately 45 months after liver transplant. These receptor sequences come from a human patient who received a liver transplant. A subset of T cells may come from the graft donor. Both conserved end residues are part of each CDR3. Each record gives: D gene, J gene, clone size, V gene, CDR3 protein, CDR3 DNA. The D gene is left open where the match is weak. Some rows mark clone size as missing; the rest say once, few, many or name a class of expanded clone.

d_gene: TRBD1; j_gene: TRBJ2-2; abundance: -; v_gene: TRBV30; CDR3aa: CAWTGTANTGELFF; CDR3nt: TGTGCCTGGACCGGGACAGCGAACACCGGGGAGCTGTTTTTT
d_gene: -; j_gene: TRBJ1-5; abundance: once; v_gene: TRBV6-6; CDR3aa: CASSRGRGAGQPQHF; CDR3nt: TGTGCCAGCAGCCGGGGGAGGGGGGCTGGTCAGCCCCAGCATTTT
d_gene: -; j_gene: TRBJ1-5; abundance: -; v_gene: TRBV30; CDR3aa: CAWSVLDSQPQHF; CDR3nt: TGTGCCTGGAGTGTACTTGACAGCCAGCCCCAGCATTTT
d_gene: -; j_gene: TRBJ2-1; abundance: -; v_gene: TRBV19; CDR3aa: CASSFLGREQFF; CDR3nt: TGTGCCAGTAGCTTTCTGGGGCGGGAGCAGTTCTTC
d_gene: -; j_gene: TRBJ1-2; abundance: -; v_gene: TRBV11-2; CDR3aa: CASSLTDRDYGYTF; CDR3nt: TGTGCCAGCAGCTTAACTGACAGAGACTATGGCTACACCTTC
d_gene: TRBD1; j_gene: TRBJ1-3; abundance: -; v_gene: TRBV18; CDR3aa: CASSSTGVLNTIYF; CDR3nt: TGTGCCAGCTCATCCACAGGGGTACTAAACACCATATATTTT
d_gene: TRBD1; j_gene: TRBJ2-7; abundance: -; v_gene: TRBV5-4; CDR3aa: CAVRDRGRDEQYF; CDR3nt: TGTGCCGTCCGGGACAGGGGAAGAGACGAGCAGTACTTC
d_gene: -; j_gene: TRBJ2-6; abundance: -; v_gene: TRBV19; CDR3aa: CASRPDPSGANVLTF; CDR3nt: TGTGCCAGTAGGCCGGACCCCTCTGGGGCCAACGTCCTGACTTTC
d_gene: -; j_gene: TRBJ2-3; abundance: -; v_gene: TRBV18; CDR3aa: CASSPPPSGDTQYF; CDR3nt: TGTGCCAGCTCACCACCACCTTCAGGCGATACGCAGTATTTT
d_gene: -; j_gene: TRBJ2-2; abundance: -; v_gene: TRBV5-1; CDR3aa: CASSYTGTSNTGELFF; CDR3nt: TGCGCCAGCAGCTACACAGGGACTTCGAACACCGGGGAGCTGTTTTTT
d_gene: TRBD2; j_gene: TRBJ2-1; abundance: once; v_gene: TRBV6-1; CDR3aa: CASSLAGAYNEQFF; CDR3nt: TGTGCCAGCAGCCTAGCGGGGGCCTACAATGAGCAGTTCTTC
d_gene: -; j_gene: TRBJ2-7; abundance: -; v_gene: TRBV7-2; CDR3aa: CASSSRYEQYF; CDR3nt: TGTGCCAGCAGCTCGCGCTACGAGCAGTACTTC
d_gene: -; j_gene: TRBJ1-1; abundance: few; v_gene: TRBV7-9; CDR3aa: CASSFDQGDPAFF; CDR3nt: TGTGCCAGCAGCTTTGACCAAGGGGACCCAGCTTTCTTT
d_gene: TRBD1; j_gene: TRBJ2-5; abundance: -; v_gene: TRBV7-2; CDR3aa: CASTDRGLQETQYF; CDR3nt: TGTGCCAGCACCGACAGGGGGCTTCAAGAGACCCAGTACTTC
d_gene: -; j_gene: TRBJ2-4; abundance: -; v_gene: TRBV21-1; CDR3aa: CASSKGADRNIQYF; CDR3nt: TGTGCCAGCAGCAAAGGGGCGGACCGAAACATTCAGTACTTC
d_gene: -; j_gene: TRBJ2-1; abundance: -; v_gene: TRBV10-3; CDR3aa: CAISKEGGNEQFF; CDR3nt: TGTGCCATCAGTAAGGAGGGAGGAAATGAGCAGTTCTTC
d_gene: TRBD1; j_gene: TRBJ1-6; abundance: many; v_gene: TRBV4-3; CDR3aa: CASSQDSTGGHSPLHF; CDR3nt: TGCGCCAGCAGCCAAGACTCGACAGGGGGGCATTCACCCCTCCACTTT
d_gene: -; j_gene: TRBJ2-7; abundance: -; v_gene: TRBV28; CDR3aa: CASSSQRVRPYEQYF; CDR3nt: TGTGCCAGCAGTTCGCAGCGGGTGCGTCCCTACGAGCAGTACTTC
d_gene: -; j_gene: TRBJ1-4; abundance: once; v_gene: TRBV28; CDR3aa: CASSYRAVLFF; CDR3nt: TGTGCCAGCAGCTACCGGGCCGTCCTGTTTTTT
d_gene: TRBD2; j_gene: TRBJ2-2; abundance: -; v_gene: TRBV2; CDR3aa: CASSGTSGRAEAGELFF; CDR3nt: TGTGCCAGCAGCGGAACTAGCGGGAGGGCCGAGGCCGGGGAGCTGTTTTTT
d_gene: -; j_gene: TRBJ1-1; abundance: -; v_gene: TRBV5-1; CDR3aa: CASSSTGETEAFF; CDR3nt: TGCGCCAGCAGCTCCACCGGGGAAACTGAAGCTTTCTTT
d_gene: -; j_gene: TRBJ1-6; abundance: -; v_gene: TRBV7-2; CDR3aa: CASSSFRVSYNSPLHF; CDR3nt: TGTGCCAGCAGCTCCTTCAGGGTCTCCTATAATTCACCCCTCCACTTT
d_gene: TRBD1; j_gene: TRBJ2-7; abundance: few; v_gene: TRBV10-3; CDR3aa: CAISETGDPYEQYF; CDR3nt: TGTGCCATCAGTGAGACAGGGGACCCCTACGAGCAGTACTTC
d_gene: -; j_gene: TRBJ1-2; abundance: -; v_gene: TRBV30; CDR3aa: CAWGQTKNYGYTF; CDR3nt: TGTGCCTGGGGACAGACAAAAAACTATGGCTACACCTTC
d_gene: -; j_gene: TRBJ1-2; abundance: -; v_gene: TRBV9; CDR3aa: CASSVPSGYTF; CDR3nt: TGTGCCAGCAGCGTGCCTTCTGGCTACACCTTC
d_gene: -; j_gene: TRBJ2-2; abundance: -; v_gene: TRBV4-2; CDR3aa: CASSQEEGSWNTGELFF; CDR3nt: TGTGCCAGCAGCCAAGAGGAGGGATCCTGGAACACCGGGGAGCTGTTTTTT
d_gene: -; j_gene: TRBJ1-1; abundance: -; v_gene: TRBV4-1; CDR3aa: CASLSLGQQNTEAFF; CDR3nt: TGCGCCAGCTTAAGCCTAGGACAGCAAAACACTGAAGCTTTCTTT
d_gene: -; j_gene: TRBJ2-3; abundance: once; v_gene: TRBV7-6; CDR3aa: CASSPGSSSTDTQYF; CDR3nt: TGTGCCAGCAGCCCGGGGTCGTCTAGCACAGATACGCAGTATTTT
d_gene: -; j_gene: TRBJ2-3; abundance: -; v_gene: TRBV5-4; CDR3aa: CASSRLGGTDTQYF; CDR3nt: TGTGCCAGCAGCCGATTGGGGGGCACAGATACGCAGTATTTT
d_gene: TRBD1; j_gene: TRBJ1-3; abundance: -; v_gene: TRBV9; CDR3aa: CASSVEGASRNTIYF; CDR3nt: TGTGCCAGCAGCGTAGAGGGGGCCTCGAGGAACACCATATATTTT
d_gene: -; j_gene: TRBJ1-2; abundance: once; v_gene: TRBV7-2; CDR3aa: CASSISESYGYTF; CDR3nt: TGTGCCAGCAGTATCAGTGAATCCTATGGCTACACCTTC
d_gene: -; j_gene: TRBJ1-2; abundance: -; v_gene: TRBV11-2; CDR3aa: CASSRSSDYGYTF; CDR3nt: TGTGCCAGCAGCCGTTCCTCAGACTATGGCTACACCTTC